The rows below give T cell receptor beta chains drawn from one sample of a study of cytomegalovirus exposure and HLA in healthy donors. Profiling relied on immunoSEQ multiplex PCR, and the TCRdb table lists in-frame clones only, not all of them. This table holds 150,000 to 200,000 clones. The sequenced sample consisted of PBMCs. All receptors come from a woman in her sixties in good health and CMV-seronegative. Both conserved end residues are part of each CDR3. The D gene is left open where the match is weak.

>-|TRBJ2-2|TRBV7-3
TGTGCCAGCAGCTATAGGCAGGGGCAGAACACCGGGGAGCTGTTTTTT
CASSYRQGQNTGELFF
>TRBD2|TRBJ2-2|TRBV5-4
TGTGCCAGCAGGGCGGGGGGGAACACCGGGGAGCTGTTTTTT
CASRAGGNTGELFF
>TRBD2|TRBJ2-3|TRBV5-1
TGCGCCAGCAGCGAAGGACTAGCGGGTGGAGATACGCAGTATTTT
CASSEGLAGGDTQYF
>TRBD1|TRBJ1-2|TRBV5-1
TGCGCCAGCAGCACAGGGACAGGGGGGAATGGCTACACCTTC
CASSTGTGGNGYTF
>TRBD1|TRBJ1-1|TRBV12-5
TGTGCTAGTGGTTCGGGGGGACAGGGACGAACAACTGAAGCTTTCTTT
CASGSGGQGRTTEAFF
>TRBD2|TRBJ2-1|TRBV18
TGTGCCAGCTCACCGACCGGGACTAGCGGGCCCAATGAGCAGTTCTTC
CASSPTGTSGPNEQFF
>-|TRBJ2-3|TRBV5-1
TGCGCCAGCAGCTTGTACGGAGGGTATAAATCTAGCACAGATACGCAGTATTTT
CASSLYGGYKSSTDTQYF
>-|TRBJ2-7|TRBV9
TGTGCCAGCAGCGTAGGCCCAGGCCTGGCCTACGAGCAGTACTTC
CASSVGPGLAYEQYF
>-|TRBJ1-5|TRBV19
TGTGCCAGTGGGGTTGAGGGGCCCCAGCATTTT
CASGVEGPQHF
>-|TRBJ1-2|TRBV9
TGTGCCAGCAGCAGCATTCATGGCTACACCTTC
CASSSIHGYTF
>-|TRBJ2-7|TRBV7-3
TGTGCCAGCAGCTTATGGCCCAGGGGTAAGGCCTACGAGCAGTACTTC
CASSLWPRGKAYEQYF
>-|TRBJ2-7|TRBV15
TGTGCCACCAGCAGTGGCAGGTACGAGCAGTACTTC
CATSSGRYEQYF
>-|TRBJ1-4|TRBV4-1
TGCGCCAGCAGCCAAGTCAAGGGGGTGTTGAGTAATGAAAAACTGTTTTTT
CASSQVKGVLSNEKLFF
>TRBD1|TRBJ1-2|TRBV29-1
TGCAGCGTTGAGAGGACAGGGAATGGCTACACCTTC
CSVERTGNGYTF
>-|TRBJ2-1|TRBV4-3
TGCGCCAGCAGCCACGGCCTAGACGCCTACAATGAGCAGTTCTTC
CASSHGLDAYNEQFF
>TRBD1|TRBJ1-4|TRBV18
TGTGCCAGCTCACCGGGACAGGGCTTTAATGAAAAACTGTTTTTT
CASSPGQGFNEKLFF
>-|TRBJ2-5|TRBV2
TGTGCCAGCACCCAAAGAGCTAACCAAGAGACCCAGTACTTC
CASTQRANQETQYF
>-|TRBJ2-5|TRBV5-1
TGCGCCAGCAGCTTTCAAGGGGGTTTCCAAGAGACCCAGTACTTC
CASSFQGGFQETQYF
>TRBD1|TRBJ1-1|TRBV5-6
TGTGCCAGCAGACCGGACAGGGGGCTGAGCACTGAAGCTTTCTTT
CASRPDRGLSTEAFF
>-|TRBJ1-3|TRBV5-1
TGCGCCAGCAGCTCGGGATCATCTGGAAACACCATATATTTT
CASSSGSSGNTIYF
>TRBD2|TRBJ2-1|TRBV7-9
TGTGCCAGCAGCTTGGGACTAGCGGGAGGGAAGTACCATGAGCAGTTCTTC
CASSLGLAGGKYHEQFF
>TRBD1|TRBJ1-5|TRBV15
TGTGCCACCAGCAGAGATCTTTCCAGGGGGCAGGATCAGCCCCAGCATTTT
CATSRDLSRGQDQPQHF
>-|TRBJ1-4|TRBV27
TGTGCCAGCAGACCCATCGCGGGGACTAATGAAAAACTGTTCTTT
CASRPIAGTNEKLFF
>TRBD1|TRBJ1-4|TRBV19
TGTGCCAGTAGACGACTACCGGGACAGCTAAATGAAAAACTGTTTTTT
CASRRLPGQLNEKLFF
>TRBD1|TRBJ1-1|TRBV16
TGTGCCAGCAGCCAGGGGGACAGGACGGCTTTCTTT
CASSQGDRTAFF
>TRBD2|TRBJ2-1|TRBV29-1
TGCAGCGTTGAAGATCTAGCGGGAGTTGCCAATGAGCAGTTCTTC
CSVEDLAGVANEQFF